This TCR beta chain was retrieved from a study of graft-versus-host responses after intestinal transplantation. The CDR3 length is 15 residues. Germline CDR1 is MNHEY and CDR2 is SVGAGI. V was trimmed by 2 bases and J by 7 bases, leaving 17 bases between them. Clones were sequenced by immunoSEQ multiplex PCR, and TCRdb holds only the in-frame ones, with some missing. This sample has under 45,000 clones; approximately 95% occur once, and the top ten carry around 3.6%. The sample was PBMCs, taken approximately 100 weeks after intestinal transplantation. This receptor was identified in a human patient who received an intestinal transplant, so some T cells may come from the graft donor. The chain uses TRBV6-5 and TRBJ1-1, with D maybe TRBD1 (6 bases). CDR3 region: CASSYRDGEQGEAFF. The CDR3 nucleotides read TGTGCCAGCAGTTACCGGGACGGTGAACAGGGTGAAGCTTTCTTT.